Listed below are T cell receptor beta chains from one sample, sequenced in a study of blood T cell repertoires in COVID-19. Method: immunoSEQ multiplex PCR; TCRdb's copy keeps in-frame clones and lacks some. The profile covers fewer than 350,000 clones, with approximately 80% appearing a single time and under 3% taken by the ten largest. Source material: peripheral blood. All receptors come from a woman aged 55-70 years with active or convalescent COVID-19. CDR3s include the opening cysteine and the closing phenylalanine or tryptophan. D genes are given only for firm matches. Clone size is not always given. Where it is, it says once, few, many or a class for expanded clones.

CDR3 length	clone size	V gene	D gene	J gene	CDR3 protein	CDR3 DNA
16	NA	TRBV7-2	NA	TRBJ2-7	CASSPLWGVSFYEQYF	TGTGCCAGCAGCCCACTTTGGGGGGTGTCATTCTACGAGCAGTACTTC
12	many	TRBV20-1	TRBD1	TRBJ1-5	CSASNRGQPQHF	TGCAGTGCTAGTAACAGGGGTCAGCCCCAGCATTTT
16	NA	TRBV4-2	TRBD1	TRBJ2-1	CASSQEGDRGYNEQFF	TGTGCCAGCAGCCAAGAGGGCGACAGGGGCTACAATGAGCAGTTCTTC
15	NA	TRBV7-2	NA	TRBJ1-1	CASSLEAGATFEAFF	TGTGCCAGCAGCTTAGAGGCAGGGGCCACCTTCGAAGCTTTCTTT
13	NA	TRBV10-2	NA	TRBJ1-1	CASSEGVNTEAFF	TGCGCCAGCAGTGAAGGGGTGAACACTGAAGCTTTCTTT
13	NA	TRBV9	NA	TRBJ1-1	CASSVVRDTEAFF	TGTGCCAGCAGCGTAGTCAGGGACACTGAAGCTTTCTTT
16	NA	TRBV4-2	NA	TRBJ2-6	CASSQAENSGANVLTF	TGTGCCAGCAGCCAAGCCGAGAACTCTGGGGCCAACGTCCTGACTTTC
16	NA	TRBV6-2/TRBV6-3	NA	TRBJ2-5	CASSHPGRGAGKTQYF	TGTGCCAGCAGCCACCCGGGTCGGGGGGCGGGGAAGACCCAGTACTTC
15	many	TRBV10-2	TRBD2	TRBJ2-3	CASSPSGAGTDTQYF	TGCGCCAGCAGCCCTAGCGGGGCCGGAACAGATACGCAGTATTTT
16	few	TRBV15	NA	TRBJ2-3	CATSRDNRVRADTQYF	TGTGCCACCAGCAGAGATAACAGGGTTAGGGCAGATACGCAGTATTTT
15	once	TRBV7-9	TRBD2	TRBJ2-1	CASSSLGLAGSEQFF	TGTGCCAGCAGTTCGCTGGGACTAGCGGGGAGTGAGCAGTTCTTC
16	NA	TRBV27	TRBD2	TRBJ2-3	CASSLYSGGSTDTQYF	TGTGCCAGCAGTCTTTATAGCGGGGGCTCCACAGATACGCAGTATTTT
17	NA	TRBV19	NA	TRBJ1-5	CASSLPPDTRSNQPQHF	TGTGCCAGTAGTTTGCCCCCGGACACGAGGAGCAATCAGCCCCAGCATTTT
16	NA	TRBV7-2	TRBD1	TRBJ1-6	CASSLLPGQGNSPLHF	TGTGCCAGCAGCTTACTACCCGGACAGGGGAATTCACCCCTCCACTTT
13	few	TRBV6-5	NA	TRBJ1-6	CASNIQYNSPLHF	TGTGCCAGCAATATACAGTATAATTCACCCCTCCACTTT
16	NA	TRBV7-6	TRBD1	TRBJ1-5	CASSLEAGGSNQPQHF	TGTGCCAGCAGCTTAGAAGCAGGGGGCTCGAATCAGCCCCAGCATTTT
17	NA	TRBV29-1	TRBD1	TRBJ2-3	CSVAPPKGTGGPDTQYF	TGCAGCGTCGCCCCTCCTAAGGGGACAGGGGGGCCAGATACGCAGTATTTT
14	NA	TRBV7-8	NA	TRBJ2-7	CASSLRQDAYEQYF	TGTGCCAGCAGCCTGCGACAGGACGCCTACGAGCAGTACTTC
14	NA	TRBV5-1	TRBD1	TRBJ1-2	CASSSPGQGYGYTF	TGCGCCAGCAGCTCTCCCGGACAGGGCTATGGCTACACCTTC
15	NA	TRBV11-2	TRBD1	TRBJ1-6	CASSLTGGPNSPLHF	TGTGCCAGCAGCTTAACAGGGGGCCCGAATTCACCCCTCCACTTT